This is a list of T cell receptor beta chains from one sample in a study of shared clonotypes between healthy human individuals. Clones were sequenced by immunoSEQ multiplex PCR, and TCRdb holds only the in-frame ones, with some missing. Of about 490,000 clones listed, 76% are singletons. The material sequenced was PBMCs. The receptors originated from a woman between 35 and 50 years old in good health. Some clones in this sample may be carry-over from other donors' samples. Each CDR3 is given with its conserved first and last residue. D genes are given only for firm matches. Clone size is shown for a subset of rows, as once, few, many or a class of expanded clone.

v_gene: TRBV6-6
abundance: few
j_gene: TRBJ1-2
d_gene: NA
CDR3aa: CASSYSSNYGYTF
CDR3nt: TGTGCCAGCAGTTACTCTTCTAACTATGGCTACACCTTC

v_gene: TRBV15
abundance: NA
j_gene: TRBJ1-3
d_gene: NA
CDR3aa: CATSRDSYSGNTIYF
CDR3nt: TGTGCCACCAGCAGAGACTCCTACTCTGGAAACACCATATATTTT

v_gene: TRBV5-4
abundance: few
j_gene: TRBJ2-3
d_gene: NA
CDR3aa: CASSSGHAPASDTQYF
CDR3nt: TGTGCCAGCAGCTCCGGCCATGCCCCGGCCTCAGATACGCAGTATTTT

v_gene: TRBV18
abundance: NA
j_gene: TRBJ2-5
d_gene: NA
CDR3aa: CASSPVRDLLETQYF
CDR3nt: TGTGCCAGCTCACCGGTGCGGGACTTGTTAGAGACCCAGTACTTC

v_gene: TRBV29-1
abundance: NA
j_gene: TRBJ2-1
d_gene: NA
CDR3aa: CSATTGFYYNEQFF
CDR3nt: TGCAGCGCTACAACCGGGTTTTACTACAATGAGCAGTTCTTC

v_gene: TRBV5-1
abundance: NA
j_gene: TRBJ2-5
d_gene: NA
CDR3aa: CASSLAKQGETQYF
CDR3nt: TGCGCCAGCAGCTTGGCCAAGCAGGGAGAGACCCAGTACTTC

v_gene: TRBV7-9
abundance: NA
j_gene: TRBJ1-1
d_gene: NA
CDR3aa: CASSLEAGSEAFF
CDR3nt: TGTGCCAGCAGCTTAGAAGCGGGTTCTGAAGCTTTCTTT

v_gene: TRBV11-2
abundance: NA
j_gene: TRBJ2-1
d_gene: TRBD1
CDR3aa: CASSIDRGNNEQFF
CDR3nt: TGTGCCAGCAGCATCGACAGGGGCAACAATGAGCAGTTCTTC

v_gene: TRBV27
abundance: NA
j_gene: TRBJ2-7
d_gene: NA
CDR3aa: CASSSVSRTYEQYF
CDR3nt: TGTGCCAGCAGTTCCGTCAGCCGGACCTACGAGCAGTACTTC

v_gene: TRBV4-2
abundance: NA
j_gene: TRBJ2-7
d_gene: NA
CDR3aa: CASSQDTIYEQYF
CDR3nt: TGTGCCAGCAGCCAAGACACCATCTACGAGCAGTACTTC

v_gene: TRBV14
abundance: many
j_gene: TRBJ1-4
d_gene: NA
CDR3aa: CASSFLSEKLFF
CDR3nt: TGTGCCAGCAGCTTCCTGTCCGAAAAACTGTTTTTT